This T cell receptor (beta chain) was found in a study of T cells in localized non-small cell lung cancer (dated by TCRdb to 2020 to 2021). For context, the study as a whole: T cell repertoires of fewer than 250 early-stage NSCLC patients were analyzed, with tumors being compared against uninvolved tumor-adjacent lungs. The cohort consisted of 200 to 300 treatment-naive NSCLC patients whose localized lung tumors had been resected. A mean age of approximately 66 years was recorded for the NSCLC patients, of whom approximately 130 were male and 90 to 110 were female.

The germline V gene yields SGHRS for CDR1 and YFSETQ for CDR2. The CDR3, from cysteine to phenylalanine, totals 16 residues. Just CDR3 DNA is preserved here, 48 bases in frame from base 1. From V the trimming removes 4 bases and from J it removes 5 bases, while the gene matches leave 14 bases of the junction unaccounted for. TCR beta CDR3 regions were sequenced from DNA using the immunoSEQ Assay. From the authors' description of their analysis: To compute T cell density, TCR beta template counts were normalized to usable DNA, which was estimated by amplifying housekeeping genes. Using the preseqR package, richness was estimated by extrapolating to 120,000 templates for tissue samples and 400,000 templates for PBMC samples. Clonality was defined by subtracting Pielou's evenness from one. Tissue-enriched TCRs were identified by differential abundance testing using productive amino-acid clonotypes, minimum total count 5 and alpha 0.1. Repertoire overlap between compartments was quantified with the Jaccard Index and Morisita Overlap Index. GLIPH grouped TCR beta CDR3s together with public tetramer-defined viral CDR3s, and a viral motif had to include at least three viral sequences and also show V-gene enrichment. Here the immuneACCESS table is served through TCRdb, limited to in-frame sequences with V and J called. Missing clones are a known gap in these copies; in checked studies unresolved V genes cover under half, and the rest lacks a known reason. V, J and clone size reflect that table, while D and trimming were determined from the DNA. This sample holds some 24,000 clones; approximately 90% were observed only once. The top ten clones comprise 2.5% to 3% of the sample.

General conclusions and limits of the study: The highest T cell clonality was observed in uninvolved tumor-adjacent lung, where clonality exceeded that of tumor, suggesting that antigenic responses were more focused in uninvolved tumor-adjacent lung. Because multi-region tumor sequencing was not performed, intratumor heterogeneity could not be ruled out. Because the study design was exploratory, TCR variables were selected using unadjusted p-values without false-discovery rate correction. Of the top 100 tumor clones, a median of roughly 53 were detected in paired uninvolved adjacent lung; around 27 were also among that lung's top 100. Longer overall survival was associated with higher T cell density in blood, whereas shorter survival was associated with higher clonality in adjacent lung.

At diagnosis, peripheral blood, uninvolved tumor-adjacent lung and tumor were collected and stored as a combination of fresh-frozen and FFPE material. For TCR repertoire profiling, blood samples were analyzed in the form of peripheral blood mononuclear cells. Concerning this clone: Its antigen is currently not known. Base qualities are missing; no much larger clone stands one base away.

This chain is built from TRBV5-1 and TRBJ2-7; the junction holds 8 bases that match TRBD2. Specimen: peripheral blood, collected before any cancer treatment. This clonotype originated in a woman aged 40-75 years with stage I lung adenocarcinoma. The CDR3 in this case is CASSPGLVLAKNEQYF. The nucleotide sequence is TGCGCCAGCAGCCCGGGACTAGTTTTGGCGAAAAACGAGCAGTACTTC.